This T cell receptor (beta chain) was recovered during a study of shared clonotypes between healthy human individuals. Study-wide results and caveats: Having only a few donors restricted how much genetic and exposure-history diversity was captured. It was observed that approximately 5% of naive CD4 clonotypes were shared across four donors.

The CDR3 is 14 amino acids. The V gene lost 6 bases and the J gene lost 4 bases, with 13 bases spanning the gap. Germline V CDR1 and CDR2: SGHRS, YFSETQ. This was a deep-level run. Assay used: immunoSEQ multiplex PCR; TCRdb lists only in-frame clones, some missing. This sample has millions of clones, with roughly 94% found just once. The split of CD4+ cells yielded CD45RA+ naive and CD45RA-negative memory subsets. Of note for this clone: Antigen: not known.

The receptor comes from a man between 18 and 35 years old in good health. This rearrangement joins TRBV5-1 to TRBJ2-2, with a possible D match to TRBD1 (5 bases). The sequencing sample was made of naive CD4+ T cells sorted from blood. The subset is: CD45RA+ positively selected. This CDR3 reads CASKEPGITGELFF. The CDR3 DNA reads TGCGCCAGCAAGGAACCAGGGATCACCGGGGAGCTGTTTTTT. The variable domain in full, with the rest retrieved from reference TRBV5-1 and TRBJ2-2, is KAGVTQTPRYLIKTRGQQVTLSCSPISGHRSVSWYQQTPGQGLQFLFEYFSETQRNKGNFPGRFSGRQFSNSRSEMNVSTLELGDSALYLCASKEPGITGELFFGEGSRLTVL.